This T cell receptor beta chain was identified in a study of control samples from healthy donors and cancer patients. TCRdb's table, derived via immunoSEQ multiplex PCR, lists solely in-frame clones and lacks some. The data hold about 170,000 clones, with 80% to 90% observed a single time. Sequencing was carried out using blood. The receptor was derived from a man in his thirties or forties in good health.

CDR3 DNA: TGTGCCAGCAGCTTAGCGCCCCAGCCAGGGGGCGTCTATGGCTACACCTTC. Its protein is CASSLAPQPGGVYGYTF. The chain links TRBV13 to TRBJ1-2, with TRBD1 matching 8 bases. CDR3 length: 17 amino acids. J lost 4 bases, V lost 1 base, and 11 bases had no gene match. CDR1 and CDR2 from the germline V gene are PRHDT and FYEKMQ (reference sequence).